These 17 T cell receptor beta chains were sequenced from one sample in a study of T cell repertoires in cytomegalovirus infection. Their cognate antigens are unknown. TCRdb re-called the reads with MiXCR, one entry per CDR3 protein. The sample has 830,000 or so distinct CDR3 sequences; approximately 30% are singletons. Sequences were derived from cultured CD8+ T cells from PBMCs, sampled from culture after CMV antigen stimulation. The receptors shown here come from a human donor in good health (CMV status not recorded). Some clones in this sample may be carry-over from other donors' samples.

This clonotype has more than one count but fewer than ten. This chain joins TRBV7-8 and TRBJ2-5; D unclear. The V end lost 6 bases, the J end lost 2 bases, and 13 bases lay between the germline ends. Germline CDR1 reads SGHVS; CDR2 reads FQNEAQ. The CDR3 has 14 residues. The CDR3 spells CASSSDEFQETQYF. For the CDR3, the DNA is TGTGCCAGCAGTTCCGACGAGTTTCAAGAGACCCAGTACTTC.

The rearrangement links TRBV25-1 to TRBJ1-5, with 8 bases identical to TRBD1. The junction had 4 bases not matched to a gene; V was cut back by 6 bases and J by 3 bases. This CDR3 region has 14 residues. CDR1 is MGHDK and CDR2 is SYGVNS in the germline V gene. Here the CDR3 DNA reads TGTGCCAGCAGCAGACAGGGGCCCAATCAGCCCCAGCATTTT. Translation gives CASSRQGPNQPQHF.

The chain joins TRBV10-3 to TRBJ2-6; D assignment may be TRBD1 or TRBD2 (5 bases each). The V end lost 8 bases, the J end lost 0 bases, and 17 bases lay between the germline ends. The CDR3 is 17 amino acids. Germline lookup yields CDR1 ENHRY and CDR2 SYGVKD. The CDR3 nucleotides are TGTGCCATCGGGTGGGACGGAAGGAGCTCTGGGGCCAACGTCCTGACTTTC. This encodes CAIGWDGRSSGANVLTF.

The chain employs TRBV7-6 and TRBJ2-1; weak D call: TRBD2 (7 bases). The CDR3 is 15 amino acids. V was shortened by 6 bases and J by 2 bases, with 14 bases between the two germline ends. Germline loops: CDR1 SGHVS, CDR2 FNYEAQ. The CDR3 DNA sequence: TGTGCCAGCAGTAGAGGGGGGGTCACCTACAATGAGCAGTTCTTC. Encoded protein: CASSRGGVTYNEQFF.

The chain combines TRBV19 with TRBJ1-5; 8 bases are a match to TRBD1. The trim removed 2 bases at V and 1 base at J, leaving 7 bases unmatched. This CDR3 spans 17 amino acids. Germline V gene data show CDR1 as LNHDA and CDR2 as SQIVND (reference sequence). The CDR3 DNA sequence: TGTGCCAGTAGTATACCCTCAGGGGGCGAGAGCAATCAGCCCCAGCATTTT. As protein: CASSIPSGGESNQPQHF.

V usage is TRBV7-9 and J usage is TRBJ1-2; D uncertain. The V end was cut by 3 bases, the J end by 2 bases, with 13 bases between. The germline V gene has CDR1 SEHNR and CDR2 FQNEAQ (reference sequence). This CDR3 comprises 15 residues. The CDR3 sequence: CASSFGGSLNYGYTF. The DNA of the CDR3 is TGTGCCAGCAGCTTCGGTGGCAGCCTCAACTATGGCTACACCTTC.

V usage is TRBV20-1 and J usage is TRBJ2-1, with D maybe TRBD1 (5 bases). V dropped 3 bases and J dropped 4 bases, with 10 bases sitting between them. Germline V gene lookup returns CDR1 DFQATT and CDR2 SNEGSKA (reference sequence). The CDR3 loop spans 13 amino acids. The DNA of the CDR3 is TGCAGTGCTAGTAAAACAGGTTACAATGAGCAGTTCTTC. It codes for CSASKTGYNEQFF.

The V gene is TRBV6-5, the J gene TRBJ2-7, with TRBD1 matching over 11 bases. With 0 bases clipped from V and 5 bases from J, the junction kept 6 bases outside the gene matches. Germline V gene data show CDR1 as MNHEY and CDR2 as SVGAGI. This CDR3 contains 16 residues. CDR3 sequence reads: CASSYSLDRGLDEQYV. The CDR3 nucleotides read TGTGCCAGCAGTTACTCCTTGGACAGGGGGCTCGACGAGCAGTACGTC.

A note on this clonotype: It may be a read error: a sequence one base away is much more abundant. The genes are TRBV7-3 and TRBJ2-7; D may be TRBD2 (5 bases). The germline CDR1 and CDR2 sequences are SGHTA and FQGTGA. The V end lost 5 bases, the J end lost 3 bases, and 11 bases lay between the germline ends. This CDR3 has 13 residues. The CDR3 region is CASSPGIDYEQYF. The CDR3 DNA sequence: TGTGCCAGCAGCCCCGGGATCGACTACGAGCAGTACTTC.

The CDR3 region is CASSPGDRRDSPLHF. The CDR3 region has the DNA TGTGCCAGCAGCCCGGGGGACAGACGTGATTCACCCCTCCACTTT. V and J are TRBV7-4 and TRBJ1-6; 7 bases match TRBD1. The V segment lost 5 bases and the J segment 8 bases; nucleotides outside the gene matches: 9. Germline V gene sequence: CDR1 SGHVT, CDR2 SQSDAQ. This CDR3 spans 15 amino acids.

The genes are TRBV11-2 and TRBJ1-3; D gene ambiguous. Trimming removed 10 bases at V and 0 bases at J, with 10 bases between. Germline V gene lookup returns CDR1 SGHAT and CDR2 FQNNGV. The CDR3 loop spans 13 amino acids. CDR3 coding DNA: TGTGCCACGAGTCCTCGCTCTGGAAACACCATATATTTT. Translating it yields CATSPRSGNTIYF.

V is TRBV4-2 and J is TRBJ2-1; 15 nucleotides agree with TRBD2. J lost 1 base, V lost 0 bases, and 4 bases had no gene match. This CDR3 contains 19 residues. In germline, CDR1 is LGHNA, CDR2 YNFKEQ. The CDR3 protein is CASSQDLGLAGGSYNEQFF. The CDR3 DNA is TGTGCCAGCAGCCAAGATCTGGGACTAGCGGGGGGTTCCTACAATGAGCAGTTCTTC.

The chain is built from TRBV6-2 or TRBV6-3 and TRBJ2-1; D is undetermined. V lost 4 bases and J 7 bases, leaving 11 bases between the germline ends. CDR1 and CDR2 (germline): MNHEY, SVGEGT. The CDR3 totals 13 residues. CDR3 region: CASSSGSWNEQFF. The CDR3 nucleotides are TGTGCCAGCAGTTCGGGCTCCTGGAATGAGCAGTTCTTC.

V and J are TRBV11-2 and TRBJ2-6; 10 bases line up with TRBD1. Germline CDR1 is SGHAT and CDR2 is FQNNGV. The CDR3 totals 19 residues. Trimming removed 2 bases from V and 4 bases from J; junction bases left unmatched: 11. CDR3 loop: CASSLSGTGAVLGANVLTF. The CDR3 coding sequence is TGTGCCAGCAGCTTATCCGGGACAGGGGCCGTCCTCGGGGCCAACGTCCTGACTTTC.

This clonotype was detected only a few times. The chain is built from TRBV11-2 and TRBJ2-7; a possible D gene is TRBD2 (7 bases). From germline, CDR1 is SGHAT and CDR2 FQNNGV. V dropped 0 bases and J dropped 3 bases, with 15 bases sitting between them. CDR3 size: 16 residues. CDR3 sequence reads: CASSLDLTGGHYEQYF. Here the CDR3 DNA reads TGTGCCAGCAGCTTAGATCTGACGGGGGGCCACTACGAGCAGTACTTC.

This clonotype was seen a handful of times. The chain recombines TRBV7-8 with TRBJ1-5; tentatively, D is TRBD1 (6 bases). The germline CDR1 and CDR2 sequences are SGHVS and FQNEAQ. This CDR3 has 18 amino acids. Trimming removed 5 bases from V and 0 bases from J, with 20 bases in between. CDR3 region: CASSTRPGDRYSNQPQHF. The DNA of the CDR3 is TGTGCCAGCAGCACCCGTCCAGGGGATAGGTATAGCAATCAGCCCCAGCATTTT. The whole variable domain, filled in from reference TRBV7-8 and TRBJ1-5, reads GAGVSQSPRYKVAKRGQDVALRCDPISGHVSLFWYQQALGQGPEFLTYFQNEAQLDKSGLPSDRFFAERPEGSVSTLKIQRTQQEDSAVYLCASSTRPGDRYSNQPQHFGDGTRLSIL.

This clonotype came up a few times. The rearrangement links TRBV12-3 or TRBV12-4 to TRBJ2-5, with 10 bases identical to TRBD2. The V and J ends lost 3 bases and 2 bases, in that order; junction bases with no gene match: 9. The CDR3 covers 17 residues. The CDR3 bases are TGTGCCAGCAGTTTTTTTAGTCTAGCGGGGGAACAAGAGACCCAGTACTTC. Its protein product is CASSFFSLAGEQETQYF.